A single sample is the source of the 7 T cell receptor beta chains below, sequenced in a study of blood T cell repertoires in COVID-19. Generated by immunoSEQ multiplex PCR, the TCRdb table keeps only in-frame clones and is missing some. Among about 90,000 clones, 76% were seen once, and the ten largest hold about 6.5%. Sequenced input: peripheral blood. Source of these receptors: a man between 65 and 79 years old with acute or convalescent COVID-19.

This chain uses TRBV7-9 with TRBJ2-2, with 7 bases fitting TRBD1. V lost 8 bases to trimming and J lost 6 bases; unmatched junction nucleotides: 15. The CDR3 is 16 amino acids. Germline V gene sequence: CDR1 SEHNR, CDR2 FQNEAQ (reference sequence). CDR3 sequence: CASGSDRVSGPGELFF. The DNA of the CDR3 is TGTGCCAGCGGGTCAGACAGGGTATCCGGACCCGGGGAGCTGTTTTTT.

This clone was observed a few times. CDR3: CASSAQYKAGNQPQHF. CDR3 sequence (DNA): TGTGCCAGCAGCGCCCAATATAAGGCAGGGAATCAGCCCCAGCATTTT. V is TRBV5-8 and J is TRBJ1-5; D perhaps matches TRBD1 (5 bases). The germline gives CDR1 SGHTS, CDR2 YDEGEE. The CDR3 runs 16 residues. V shed 4 bases and J shed 4 bases, with 18 bases lying between them.

Only a few counts were recorded for this clone. This sequence joins TRBV5-1 and TRBJ2-1; perhaps TRBD2 as D (5 bases). V was pared by 2 bases and J by 0 bases, with 12 bases between. The germline V gene has CDR1 SGHRS and CDR2 YFSETQ. The CDR3 length is 16 residues. The CDR3 nucleotides read TGCGCCAGCAGCTTTTGGACGGGGAGCTCCTACAATGAGCAGTTCTTC. It specifies CASSFWTGSSYNEQFF.

This clone is judged medium-sized. The V and J genes are TRBV28 and TRBJ1-4; 11 bases are shared with TRBD1. Germline lookup yields CDR1 MDHEN and CDR2 SYDVKM. With V trimmed by 4 bases and J by 7 bases, 5 bases remained unmatched. The CDR3 is made up of 15 amino acids. CDR3 nucleotides: TGTGCCAGCAGTTCCACCGGGACAGGGGGTGAAAAACTGTTTTTT. Translated, it gives CASSSTGTGGEKLFF.

The J gene is TRBJ2-3, the V gene TRBV3-1 (or the pseudogene TRBV3-2); 8 bases line up with TRBD2. V was clipped by 2 bases and J by 7 bases; unmatched bases: 5. Germline CDR1 is LGHDT and CDR2 is YNNKEL (reference sequence). The CDR3 consists of 14 residues. CDR3 protein: CASSQPGGRNTQYF. Here the CDR3 DNA reads TGTGCCAGCAGCCAACCGGGGGGGAGGAATACGCAGTATTTT.

V usage is TRBV2 and J usage is TRBJ2-1, with 7 bases fitting TRBD1. Germline V gene lookup returns CDR1 SNHLY and CDR2 FYNNEI. The CDR3 length is 14 residues. V gave up 2 bases and J gave up 3 bases; unmatched junction bases: 1. CDR3 nucleotide sequence: TGTGCCAGCAGTGAACAGGGGGACTACAATGAGCAGTTCTTC. This translates into CASSEQGDYNEQFF.

This chain joins TRBV7-3 and TRBJ2-2; 10 positions agree with TRBD1. Germline V CDR1 and CDR2: SGHTA, FQGTGA. Germline trimming cut 5 bases from V and 5 bases from J; bases unmatched to any gene: 5. The CDR3 length is 15 residues. CDR3 loop: CASSLTGGGTGELFF. The CDR3 nucleotides read TGTGCCAGCAGCCTGACAGGGGGCGGGACCGGGGAGCTGTTTTTT.